Listed below are T cell receptor beta chains from one sample, sequenced in a study of blood T cell repertoires in COVID-19. Sequenced by immunoSEQ multiplex PCR; TCRdb stores in-frame clones only, minus some. The repertoire consists of 60,000 to 65,000 clones, with roughly 84% occurring once and the leading ten covering 15% to 20%. What was sequenced was peripheral blood. Receptors originate from a man between 60 and 75 years old with COVID-19, enrolled during active disease. Both conserved end residues are part of each CDR3. The order of the fields is J gene, V gene, clone size, D gene, CDR3 protein, CDR3 DNA. D genes are given only for firm matches. A clone size is listed for some rows: how often the clone was seen (once, few, many), or a class if it is expanded.

j_call: TRBJ1-2
v_call: TRBV14
clone_size: .
d_call: .
cdr3_aa: CASSQVGGLYGYTF
cdr3_nt: TGTGCCAGCAGCCAAGTGGGGGGACTCTATGGCTACACCTTC

j_call: TRBJ2-7
v_call: TRBV7-2
clone_size: .
d_call: .
cdr3_aa: CASSLVAPAYEQYF
cdr3_nt: TGTGCCAGCAGCTTAGTAGCGCCCGCCTACGAGCAGTACTTC

j_call: TRBJ2-5
v_call: TRBV20-1
clone_size: few
d_call: .
cdr3_aa: CSAHWYETQYF
cdr3_nt: TGCAGTGCCCACTGGTACGAGACCCAGTACTTC

j_call: TRBJ2-1
v_call: TRBV2
clone_size: .
d_call: .
cdr3_aa: CASSEVGTLSYNEQFF
cdr3_nt: TGTGCCAGCAGTGAAGTCGGGACTCTCTCCTACAATGAGCAGTTCTTC

j_call: TRBJ1-1
v_call: TRBV30
clone_size: .
d_call: .
cdr3_aa: CAWSGALWGGAQEQAFF
cdr3_nt: TGTGCCTGGAGTGGGGCCCTGTGGGGGGGAGCCCAGGAACAAGCTTTCTTT

j_call: TRBJ2-3
v_call: TRBV30
clone_size: .
d_call: TRBD1
cdr3_aa: CAWSFALGGGDTQYF
cdr3_nt: TGTGCCTGGAGTTTTGCCTTAGGGGGCGGTGATACGCAGTATTTT

j_call: TRBJ1-2
v_call: TRBV29-1
clone_size: .
d_call: .
cdr3_aa: CSVGGGVDYGYTF
cdr3_nt: TGCAGCGTTGGGGGGGGCGTGGACTATGGCTACACCTTC

j_call: TRBJ2-2
v_call: TRBV7-3
clone_size: .
d_call: .
cdr3_aa: CASSPQFGGGELFF
cdr3_nt: TGTGCCAGCAGCCCCCAATTCGGGGGCGGGGAGCTGTTTTTT

j_call: TRBJ2-1
v_call: TRBV7-3
clone_size: .
d_call: TRBD1
cdr3_aa: CASSLRSTGNNEQFF
cdr3_nt: TGTGCCAGCAGCTTAAGGTCGACAGGGAACAATGAGCAGTTCTTC

j_call: TRBJ2-1
v_call: TRBV10-2
clone_size: few
d_call: TRBD1
cdr3_aa: CASSENRGLYNEQFF
cdr3_nt: TGCGCCAGCAGTGAGAACAGGGGGCTCTACAATGAGCAGTTCTTC

j_call: TRBJ2-2
v_call: TRBV2
clone_size: .
d_call: TRBD1
cdr3_aa: CASSWDSANTGELFF
cdr3_nt: TGTGCCAGCAGTTGGGACAGCGCGAACACCGGGGAGCTGTTTTTT

j_call: TRBJ2-7
v_call: TRBV2
clone_size: few
d_call: TRBD1
cdr3_aa: CASTGQGFEQYF
cdr3_nt: TGTGCCAGCACAGGACAGGGTTTCGAGCAGTACTTC

j_call: TRBJ1-2
v_call: TRBV6-1
clone_size: .
d_call: TRBD1
cdr3_aa: CASSERSGGRGYTF
cdr3_nt: TGTGCCAGCAGTGAACGATCAGGGGGCCGGGGCTACACCTTC

j_call: TRBJ1-2
v_call: TRBV30
clone_size: .
d_call: .
cdr3_aa: CAWRAGTYYGYTF
cdr3_nt: TGTGCCTGGAGGGCCGGGACATACTATGGCTACACCTTC

j_call: TRBJ1-1
v_call: TRBV5-6
clone_size: few
d_call: .
cdr3_aa: CASSHLPGSRKGTEAFF
cdr3_nt: TGTGCCAGCAGCCACTTACCGGGATCTCGAAAGGGCACTGAAGCTTTCTTT

j_call: TRBJ1-5
v_call: TRBV7-9
clone_size: .
d_call: .
cdr3_aa: CASSEDWPRNQPQHF
cdr3_nt: TGTGCCAGCAGCGAAGACTGGCCCCGAAATCAGCCCCAGCATTTT

j_call: TRBJ2-5
v_call: TRBV5-1
clone_size: few
d_call: .
cdr3_aa: CASSSAWGGQETQYF
cdr3_nt: TGCGCCAGCAGCTCTGCATGGGGCGGACAAGAGACCCAGTACTTC

j_call: TRBJ2-1
v_call: TRBV4-2
clone_size: .
d_call: TRBD2
cdr3_aa: CASSQEGPGRANEQFF
cdr3_nt: TGTGCCAGCAGCCAAGAAGGTCCCGGGAGGGCTAATGAGCAGTTCTTC

j_call: TRBJ2-7
v_call: TRBV19
clone_size: .
d_call: .
cdr3_aa: CASSRDMNSYEQYF
cdr3_nt: TGTGCCAGTAGCCGGGACATGAACTCCTACGAGCAGTACTTC

j_call: TRBJ2-1
v_call: TRBV6-6
clone_size: .
d_call: .
cdr3_aa: CASSYFGWDEQFF
cdr3_nt: TGTGCCAGCAGTTACTTCGGGTGGGATGAGCAGTTCTTC

j_call: TRBJ1-2
v_call: TRBV29-1
clone_size: .
d_call: TRBD1
cdr3_aa: CSVEHDKGTESNYGYTF
cdr3_nt: TGCAGCGTTGAACATGACAAAGGGACAGAAAGTAATTATGGCTACACCTTC

j_call: TRBJ2-3
v_call: TRBV10-1
clone_size: .
d_call: TRBD2
cdr3_aa: CASSAGTSGGGVTDTQYF
cdr3_nt: TGCGCCAGCAGTGCCGGGACTAGCGGAGGTGGGGTCACAGATACGCAGTATTTT

j_call: TRBJ1-5
v_call: TRBV28
clone_size: .
d_call: .
cdr3_aa: CASSYPGDGDQPQHF
cdr3_nt: TGTGCCAGCAGTTACCCGGGGGACGGTGATCAGCCCCAGCATTTT

j_call: TRBJ1-4
v_call: TRBV7-6
clone_size: .
d_call: TRBD1
cdr3_aa: CASSPFEGASNEKLFF
cdr3_nt: TGTGCCAGCAGCCCTTTTGAGGGGGCTTCTAATGAAAAACTGTTTTTT

j_call: TRBJ2-3
v_call: TRBV7-3
clone_size: .
d_call: TRBD2
cdr3_aa: CASSLAGAVTDTQYF
cdr3_nt: TGTGCCAGCAGCCTAGCGGGAGCGGTAACAGATACGCAGTATTTT

j_call: TRBJ2-2
v_call: TRBV28
clone_size: .
d_call: .
cdr3_aa: CASTSRRTGELFF
cdr3_nt: TGTGCCAGCACCTCGAGGCGGACCGGGGAGCTGTTTTTT

j_call: TRBJ1-2
v_call: TRBV6-5
clone_size: few
d_call: .
cdr3_aa: CASSYSIDYGYTF
cdr3_nt: TGTGCCAGCAGTTACAGCATAGACTATGGCTACACCTTC

j_call: TRBJ2-7
v_call: TRBV6-6
clone_size: .
d_call: TRBD2
cdr3_aa: CASSYSGGSLIPEQYF
cdr3_nt: TGTGCCAGCAGTTACTCGGGCGGGAGTCTTATTCCCGAGCAGTACTTC

j_call: TRBJ1-2
v_call: TRBV28
clone_size: few
d_call: .
cdr3_aa: CASSPYRVLSLGYTF
cdr3_nt: TGTGCCAGCAGTCCCTACAGGGTCTTATCTCTTGGCTACACCTTC

j_call: TRBJ2-2
v_call: TRBV3-1/TRBV3-2
clone_size: .
d_call: TRBD1
cdr3_aa: CASSQAGTGGGELFF
cdr3_nt: TGTGCCAGCAGCCAAGCGGGGACAGGGGGCGGGGAGCTGTTTTTT

j_call: TRBJ2-3
v_call: TRBV24-1
clone_size: .
d_call: TRBD2
cdr3_aa: CATSDPVAGGSRGTQYF
cdr3_nt: TGTGCCACCAGTGATCCCGTAGCGGGGGGTTCACGGGGTACGCAGTATTTT

j_call: TRBJ2-3
v_call: TRBV6-2/TRBV6-3
clone_size: .
d_call: .
cdr3_aa: CASSYEPGDFSTDTQYF
cdr3_nt: TGTGCCAGCAGTTATGAGCCGGGAGACTTCAGCACAGATACGCAGTATTTT

j_call: TRBJ1-2
v_call: TRBV3-1/TRBV3-2
clone_size: .
d_call: .
cdr3_aa: CASSSQGGANYGYTF
cdr3_nt: TGTGCCAGCAGCTCCCAAGGGGGAGCTAACTATGGCTACACCTTC

j_call: TRBJ1-2
v_call: TRBV4-1
clone_size: .
d_call: .
cdr3_aa: CASSQATYLGHGYTF
cdr3_nt: TGCGCCAGCAGCCAAGCGACCTATTTGGGCCATGGCTACACCTTC

j_call: TRBJ2-1
v_call: TRBV6-5
clone_size: .
d_call: .
cdr3_aa: CASSSRTIRNEQFF
cdr3_nt: TGTGCCAGCAGTTCACGGACTATTAGGAATGAGCAGTTCTTC

j_call: TRBJ2-2
v_call: TRBV5-5
clone_size: .
d_call: TRBD2
cdr3_aa: CASSWTSGETNTGELFF
cdr3_nt: TGTGCCAGCAGCTGGACTAGCGGGGAGACGAACACCGGGGAGCTGTTTTTT

j_call: TRBJ2-1
v_call: TRBV24-1
clone_size: few
d_call: TRBD2
cdr3_aa: CATSEGRTSGGQYNEQFF
cdr3_nt: TGTGCCACCAGTGAGGGACGGACTAGCGGAGGGCAATACAATGAGCAGTTCTTC

j_call: TRBJ1-4
v_call: TRBV5-1
clone_size: few
d_call: .
cdr3_aa: CASSLATANEKLFF
cdr3_nt: TGCGCCAGCAGCTTGGCTACAGCTAATGAAAAACTGTTTTTT

j_call: TRBJ2-3
v_call: TRBV24-1
clone_size: .
d_call: .
cdr3_aa: CATSDLQDNTDTQYF
cdr3_nt: TGTGCCACCAGTGATTTGCAGGACAACACAGATACGCAGTATTTT

j_call: TRBJ1-5
v_call: TRBV19
clone_size: .
d_call: .
cdr3_aa: CASSIGEEQPQHF
cdr3_nt: TGTGCCAGTAGTATAGGGGAGGAACAGCCCCAGCATTTT

j_call: TRBJ1-2
v_call: TRBV5-1
clone_size: .
d_call: .
cdr3_aa: CASSGQYYGYTF
cdr3_nt: TGCGCCAGCAGCGGACAGTACTATGGCTACACCTTC

j_call: TRBJ1-1
v_call: TRBV14
clone_size: .
d_call: .
cdr3_aa: CASSQQGQTEAFF
cdr3_nt: TGTGCCAGCAGCCAACAAGGACAGACTGAAGCTTTCTTT

j_call: TRBJ1-4
v_call: TRBV19
clone_size: .
d_call: .
cdr3_aa: CASSIGVGGNEKLFF
cdr3_nt: TGTGCCAGTAGTATAGGAGTCGGAGGGAACGAAAAACTGTTTTTT

j_call: TRBJ2-2
v_call: TRBV7-3
clone_size: .
d_call: .
cdr3_aa: CASSWGGAGELFF
cdr3_nt: TGTGCCAGCAGCTGGGGCGGCGCCGGGGAGCTGTTTTTT

j_call: TRBJ2-1
v_call: TRBV5-1
clone_size: .
d_call: .
cdr3_aa: CASSLELKLYNEQFF
cdr3_nt: TGCGCCAGCAGCTTGGAACTTAAGCTGTACAATGAGCAGTTCTTC

j_call: TRBJ2-1
v_call: TRBV18
clone_size: .
d_call: .
cdr3_aa: CASSPPAGVEGEQFF
cdr3_nt: TGTGCCAGCTCACCCCCGGCCGGGGTCGAAGGTGAGCAGTTCTTC

j_call: TRBJ1-2
v_call: TRBV6-6
clone_size: once
d_call: TRBD1
cdr3_aa: CASSSDRGSGYTF
cdr3_nt: TGTGCCAGCAGCAGCGACAGGGGTAGCGGCTACACCTTC

j_call: TRBJ2-5
v_call: TRBV4-1
clone_size: .
d_call: TRBD1
cdr3_aa: CASSQPQGAGETQYF
cdr3_nt: TGCGCCAGCAGCCAACCGCAGGGGGCGGGGGAGACCCAGTACTTC

j_call: TRBJ1-2
v_call: TRBV7-9
clone_size: few
d_call: .
cdr3_aa: CASNPSRGIFTDGYTF
cdr3_nt: TGTGCCAGCAACCCGTCCCGGGGAATATTTACTGATGGCTACACCTTC

j_call: TRBJ2-1
v_call: TRBV5-1
clone_size: .
d_call: .
cdr3_aa: CASSLARGEQFF
cdr3_nt: TGCGCCAGCAGCTTGGCTAGGGGTGAGCAGTTCTTC

j_call: TRBJ2-3
v_call: TRBV2
clone_size: .
d_call: .
cdr3_aa: CANQESTETDTQYF
cdr3_nt: TGTGCCAATCAGGAAAGTACAGAGACAGATACGCAGTATTTT

j_call: TRBJ2-7
v_call: TRBV3-1/TRBV3-2
clone_size: .
d_call: TRBD2
cdr3_aa: CASSPLAGVSYEQYF
cdr3_nt: TGTGCCAGCAGCCCTCTAGCGGGAGTTTCGTACGAGCAGTACTTC

j_call: TRBJ1-3
v_call: TRBV4-1
clone_size: .
d_call: .
cdr3_aa: CASSQGGGYSSGNTIYF
cdr3_nt: TGCGCCAGCAGCCAAGGGGGGGGTTATAGCTCTGGAAACACCATATATTTT

j_call: TRBJ1-2
v_call: TRBV3-1/TRBV3-2
clone_size: once
d_call: .
cdr3_aa: CASSQLGGEDGYTF
cdr3_nt: TGTGCCAGCAGCCAACTGGGGGGTGAGGATGGCTACACCTTC

j_call: TRBJ1-5
v_call: TRBV28
clone_size: .
d_call: .
cdr3_aa: CASSSQGVNQPQHF
cdr3_nt: TGTGCCAGCAGTTCACAGGGAGTCAATCAGCCCCAGCATTTT

j_call: TRBJ2-1
v_call: TRBV11-3
clone_size: .
d_call: TRBD2
cdr3_aa: CASSRGGLGYYNEQFF
cdr3_nt: TGTGCCAGCAGCCGGGGGGGTCTAGGGTACTACAATGAGCAGTTCTTC

j_call: TRBJ2-7
v_call: TRBV6-6
clone_size: .
d_call: TRBD2
cdr3_aa: CARGGGTSGVMGEQYF
cdr3_nt: TGTGCCCGCGGGGGGGGGACTAGCGGGGTGATGGGCGAGCAGTACTTC

j_call: TRBJ1-6
v_call: TRBV18
clone_size: .
d_call: TRBD1
cdr3_aa: CASSPRQGVDNSPLHF
cdr3_nt: TGTGCCAGCTCACCTAGACAGGGGGTAGACAATTCACCCCTCCACTTT